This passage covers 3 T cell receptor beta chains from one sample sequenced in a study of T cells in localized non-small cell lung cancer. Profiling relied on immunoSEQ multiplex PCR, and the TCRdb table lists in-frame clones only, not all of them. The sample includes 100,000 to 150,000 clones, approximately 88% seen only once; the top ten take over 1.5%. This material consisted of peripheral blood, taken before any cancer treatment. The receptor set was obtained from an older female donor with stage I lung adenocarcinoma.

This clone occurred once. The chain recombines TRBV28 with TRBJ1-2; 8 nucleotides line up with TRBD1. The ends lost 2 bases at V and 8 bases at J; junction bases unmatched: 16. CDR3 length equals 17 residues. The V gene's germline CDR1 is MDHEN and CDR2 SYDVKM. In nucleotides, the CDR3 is TGTGCCAGCAGTTTACTTGTCGAGCGGACAGGGAACGGGGGCTACACCTTC. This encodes CASSLLVERTGNGGYTF.

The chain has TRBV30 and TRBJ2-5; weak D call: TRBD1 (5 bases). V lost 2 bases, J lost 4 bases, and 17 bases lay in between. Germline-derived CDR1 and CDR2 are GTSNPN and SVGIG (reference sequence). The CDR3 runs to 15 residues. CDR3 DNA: TGTGCCTGGAGTCGACAGCGATCCGTCCGAGAGACCCAGTACTTC. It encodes CAWSRQRSVRETQYF. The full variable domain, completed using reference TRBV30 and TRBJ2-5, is SQTIHQWPATLVQPVGSPLSLECTVEGTSNPNLYWYRQAAGRGLQLLFYSVGIGQISSEVPQNLSASRPQDRQFILSSKKLLLSDSGFYLCAWSRQRSVRETQYFGPGTRLLVL.

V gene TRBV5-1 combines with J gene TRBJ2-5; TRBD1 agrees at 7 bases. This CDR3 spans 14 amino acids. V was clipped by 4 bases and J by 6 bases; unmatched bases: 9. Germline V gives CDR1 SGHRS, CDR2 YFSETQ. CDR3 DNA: TGCGCCAGCAGCCCACCAGGGGGAAGGAAGACCCAGTACTTC. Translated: CASSPPGGRKTQYF.